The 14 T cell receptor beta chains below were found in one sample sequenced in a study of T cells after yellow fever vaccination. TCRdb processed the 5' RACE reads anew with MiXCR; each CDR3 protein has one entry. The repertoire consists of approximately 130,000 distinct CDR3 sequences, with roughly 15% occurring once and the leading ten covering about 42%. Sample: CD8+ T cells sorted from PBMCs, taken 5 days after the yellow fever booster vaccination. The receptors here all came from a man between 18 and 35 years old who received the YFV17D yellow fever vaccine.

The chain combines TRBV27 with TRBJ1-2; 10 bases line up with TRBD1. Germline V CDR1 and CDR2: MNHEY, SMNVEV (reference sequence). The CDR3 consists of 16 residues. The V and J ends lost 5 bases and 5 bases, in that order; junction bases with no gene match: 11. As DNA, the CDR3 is TGTGCCAGCAGTCAGAAGACAGGGGGCCTAGTATATGGCTACACCTTC. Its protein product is CASSQKTGGLVYGYTF.

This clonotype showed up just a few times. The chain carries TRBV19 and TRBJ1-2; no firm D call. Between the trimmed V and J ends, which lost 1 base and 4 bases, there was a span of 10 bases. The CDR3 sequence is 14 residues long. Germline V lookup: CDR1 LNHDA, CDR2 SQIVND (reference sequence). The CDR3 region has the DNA TGTGCCAGTAGTATAGTAATCAGGAGCTATGGCTACACCTTC. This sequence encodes CASSIVIRSYGYTF.

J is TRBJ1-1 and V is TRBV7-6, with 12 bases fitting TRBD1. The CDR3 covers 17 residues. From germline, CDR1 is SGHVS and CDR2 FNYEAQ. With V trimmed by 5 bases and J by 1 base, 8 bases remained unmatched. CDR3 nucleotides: TGTGCCAGCAGCATCGGGACAGGGGGCGCAGGGAACACTGAAGCTTTCTTT. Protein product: CASSIGTGGAGNTEAFF.

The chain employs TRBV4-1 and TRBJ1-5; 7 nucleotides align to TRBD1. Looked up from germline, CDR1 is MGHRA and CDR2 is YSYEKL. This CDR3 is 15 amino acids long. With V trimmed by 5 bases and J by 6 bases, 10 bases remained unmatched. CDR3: CASSARQGPSQPQHF. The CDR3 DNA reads TGCGCCAGCAGCGCCCGACAGGGACCAAGTCAGCCCCAGCATTTT.

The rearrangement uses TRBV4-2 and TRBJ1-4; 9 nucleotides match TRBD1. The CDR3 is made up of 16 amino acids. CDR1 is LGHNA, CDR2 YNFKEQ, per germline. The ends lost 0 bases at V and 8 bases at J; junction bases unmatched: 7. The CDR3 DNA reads TGTGCCAGCAGCCAAGATCCGGGACAGGGTGGGGAAAAACTGTTTTTT. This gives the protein CASSQDPGQGGEKLFF.

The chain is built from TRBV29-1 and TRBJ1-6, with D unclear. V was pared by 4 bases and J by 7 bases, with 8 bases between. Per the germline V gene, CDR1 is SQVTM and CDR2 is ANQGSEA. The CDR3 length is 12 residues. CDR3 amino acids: CSVADGNSPLHF. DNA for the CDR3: TGCAGCGTTGCCGATGGGAATTCACCCCTCCACTTT.

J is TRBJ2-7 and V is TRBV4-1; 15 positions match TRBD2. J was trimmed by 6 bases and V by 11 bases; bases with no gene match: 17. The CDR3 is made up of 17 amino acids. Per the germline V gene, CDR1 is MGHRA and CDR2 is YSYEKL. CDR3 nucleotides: TGCGCCGGCCCGGGACTAGCGGGGGGTTCGGTGATCTCCGAGCAGTACGTC. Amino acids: CAGPGLAGGSVISEQYV.

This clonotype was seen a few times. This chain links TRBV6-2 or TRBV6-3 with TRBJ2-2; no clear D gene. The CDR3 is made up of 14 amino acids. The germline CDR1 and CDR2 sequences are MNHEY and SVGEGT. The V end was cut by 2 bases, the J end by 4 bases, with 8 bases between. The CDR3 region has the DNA TGTGCCAGCAGTTACGTTCCTTTCACCGGGGAGCTGTTTTTT. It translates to CASSYVPFTGELFF.

The CDR3 is CASSLSGGGNTEAFF. The CDR3 DNA follows: TGTGCCAGCAGTTTATCGGGAGGGGGAAACACTGAAGCTTTCTTT. J is TRBJ1-1 and V is TRBV12-3 or TRBV12-4; tentative D call: TRBD1 (6 bases). The CDR3 length is 15 residues. V was pared by 2 bases and J by 2 bases, with 12 bases between.

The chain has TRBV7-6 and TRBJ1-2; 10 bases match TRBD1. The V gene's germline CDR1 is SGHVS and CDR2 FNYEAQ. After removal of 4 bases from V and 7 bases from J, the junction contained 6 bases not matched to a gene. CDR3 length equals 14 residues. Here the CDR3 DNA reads TGTGCCAGCAGCTCGCGGACAGGGGGTTTTGGCTACACCTTC. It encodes CASSSRTGGFGYTF.

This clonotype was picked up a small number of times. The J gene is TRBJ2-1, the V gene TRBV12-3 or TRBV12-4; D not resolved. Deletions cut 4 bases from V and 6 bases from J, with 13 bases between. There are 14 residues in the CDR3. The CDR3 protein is CASSWSIGPNEQFF. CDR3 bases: TGTGCCAGCAGTTGGTCTATCGGCCCCAATGAGCAGTTCTTC.

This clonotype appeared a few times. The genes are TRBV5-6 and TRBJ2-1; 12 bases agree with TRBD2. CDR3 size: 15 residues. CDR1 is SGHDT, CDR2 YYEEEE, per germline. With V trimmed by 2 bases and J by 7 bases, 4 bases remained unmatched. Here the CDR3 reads CASSFTSGGWNEQFF. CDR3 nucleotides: TGTGCCAGCAGCTTCACTAGCGGGGGGTGGAATGAGCAGTTCTTC.

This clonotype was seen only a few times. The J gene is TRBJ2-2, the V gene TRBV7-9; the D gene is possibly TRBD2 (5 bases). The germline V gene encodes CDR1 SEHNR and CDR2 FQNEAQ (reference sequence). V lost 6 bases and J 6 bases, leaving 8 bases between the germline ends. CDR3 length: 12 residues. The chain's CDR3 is CASRGSPGELFF. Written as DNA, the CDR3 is TGTGCCAGCAGGGGGAGCCCCGGGGAGCTGTTTTTT.

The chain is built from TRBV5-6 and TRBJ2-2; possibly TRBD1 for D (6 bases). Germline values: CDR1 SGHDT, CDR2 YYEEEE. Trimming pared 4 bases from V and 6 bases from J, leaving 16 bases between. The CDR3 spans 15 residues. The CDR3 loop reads CASSPRGGHSGELFF. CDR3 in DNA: TGTGCCAGCAGCCCGAGAGGGGGACATTCCGGGGAGCTGTTTTTT.